These 5 T cell receptor beta chains came from one sample sequenced in a study of cytomegalovirus exposure and HLA in healthy donors (dated by TCRdb to about 2017). Libraries were prepared through the immunoSEQ multiplex PCR assay. A mixture of 60 forward primers for TCR Vbeta segments and 13 reverse primers for TCR Jbeta segments was used in the multiplex PCR. Imported from immuneACCESS, the table was reduced by TCRdb to in-frame sequences with V and J called. These copies leave out some clones; in studies compared against another copy, an unresolved V gene accounts for under half, and the cause of the remainder is not known. The sample has 120,000 or so clones on record, about three quarters of them singletons. The ten largest account for 3.4% of the sample. What was sequenced was PBMCs. These receptors were obtained from a young man in good health and CMV-seronegative.

The chain recombines TRBV7-9 with TRBJ1-2; D gene uncertain. V dropped 1 base and J dropped 3 bases, with 6 bases sitting between them. CDR3 length: 13 amino acids. CDR1 SEHNR and CDR2 FQNEAQ come from the germline V gene (reference sequence). The CDR3: CASSLDSHYGYTF. The CDR3 DNA reads as TGTGCCAGCAGCTTAGACAGTCACTATGGCTACACCTTC.

This chain connects TRBV6-4 to TRBJ1-1; TRBD1 is a possible D gene (5 bases). The CDR3 runs 13 residues. Germline CDR1 is MRHNA and CDR2 is SNTAGT. V lost 4 bases and J 3 bases, leaving 9 bases between the germline ends. CDR3 amino acids: CASSGGGYTEAFF. The CDR3 bases are TGTGCCAGCAGTGGGGGGGGATACACTGAAGCTTTCTTT.

This chain connects TRBV7-8 to TRBJ2-7, with TRBD2 matching over 11 bases. CDR1 SGHVS and CDR2 FQNEAQ come from the germline V gene. CDR3 size: 16 residues. The V and J ends lost 5 bases and 0 bases, in that order; junction bases with no gene match: 6. CDR3 nucleotide sequence: TGTGCCAGCAGCCGGGGGACTAGCGGTGACTCCTACGAGCAGTACTTC. It codes for CASSRGTSGDSYEQYF.

The rearrangement uses TRBV7-9 and TRBJ2-3; 11 positions agree with TRBD1. Germline-derived CDR1 and CDR2 are SEHNR and FQNEAQ (reference sequence). V lost 6 bases to trimming and J lost 5 bases; unmatched junction nucleotides: 13. This CDR3 spans 17 amino acids. The CDR3 bases are TGTGCCAGCAGTTCTACTCCTTGGGACAGGGGGGGAGATACGCAGTATTTT. Translating gives CASSSTPWDRGGDTQYF.

V is TRBV27 and J is TRBJ1-5; perhaps TRBD1 as D (5 bases). V lost 3 bases, J lost 1 base, and 7 bases lay in between. The V gene's germline CDR1 is MNHEY and CDR2 SMNVEV (reference sequence). This CDR3 has 14 amino acids. The CDR3 DNA is TGTGCCAGCAGTTTCAGGGTAAGCAATCAGCCCCAGCATTTT. Amino acids: CASSFRVSNQPQHF.